This is a list of T cell receptor beta chains from one sample in a study of technical replicates of blood from a few donors. Sequenced by immunoSEQ multiplex PCR; TCRdb stores in-frame clones only, minus some. The sample includes 90,000 to 100,000 clones, more than 90% of them seen just once. The sequenced sample consisted of T cells isolated from PBMCs. Every receptor here comes from a human donor in good health. Each CDR3 is given with its conserved first and last residue. The D gene is left open where the match is weak. The size entry is marked missing in some rows and otherwise reads once, few, many or a size class.

j_call	d_call	v_call	clone_size	cdr3_nt	cdr3_aa
TRBJ2-5	-	TRBV6-1	once	TGTGCCAGCAGTGACCGGGACAACGAATACCAAGAGACCCAGTACTTC	CASSDRDNEYQETQYF
TRBJ1-5	-	TRBV5-1	-	TGCGCCAGCAGCCCGGGGGGATTTAGCAATCAGCCCCAGCATTTT	CASSPGGFSNQPQHF
TRBJ2-1	TRBD2	TRBV7-6	-	TGTGCCAGCAGCTTTGCCCTTGGCGGGAGTATCTATGAGCAGTTCTTC	CASSFALGGSIYEQFF
TRBJ1-5	-	TRBV5-1	-	TGCGCCAGCAGCTTGGGCGAAGATAGCAATCAGCCCCAGCATTTT	CASSLGEDSNQPQHF
TRBJ1-2	TRBD1	TRBV4-1	-	TGCGCCAGCAGCCCGTCGGGACAGCCCAACCGCTACACCTTC	CASSPSGQPNRYTF
TRBJ2-7	TRBD1	TRBV6-6	many	TGTGCCAGCAGTAAACAGGGGGCCTACGAGCAGTACTTC	CASSKQGAYEQYF
TRBJ2-1	TRBD1	TRBV19	-	TGTGCCAGTAGTAGCCAACAGGGGACTGAGCAGTTCTTC	CASSSQQGTEQFF
TRBJ2-7	TRBD2	TRBV19	-	TGTGCCAGTAGTAGATCGGTACTAGCGGGAGGGCTCTACGAGCAGTACTTC	CASSRSVLAGGLYEQYF
TRBJ1-2	-	TRBV7-2	once	TGTGCCAGCAGCTTAGGGTGGCACGGCTACACCTTC	CASSLGWHGYTF
TRBJ2-1	TRBD2	TRBV15	-	TGTGCCACCAGGAGGACTAGCGGCTACAATGAGCAGTTCTTC	CATRRTSGYNEQFF